This T cell receptor beta chain was documented in a study of blood T cell repertoires in COVID-19. Across the study: Sites in the United States, Italy and Spain provided acute and convalescent COVID-19 samples. PBMCs, B-cell-depleted T cells, or T cells were the source of the cDNA or gDNA that made up the material.

Per the authors' pipeline: Amplification from reference gene primers served as the basis for estimated nucleated cell counts. Produced via immunoSEQ multiplex PCR; TCRdb's table is partial and in-frame only. The DNA was the basis for D and trimming; V, J and clone size are from that table. The data show some 150,000 clones, 70% to 90% seen once. Germline CDR1 is SGHRS and CDR2 is YFSETQ. This CDR3 has 13 residues. The ends were cut back, 1 base at V and 4 bases at J, with 8 bases in the middle. Sequenced material: peripheral blood. The chain has TRBV5-1 and TRBJ1-1; D may be TRBD1 (5 bases). This receptor was identified in a human donor with acute or convalescent COVID-19. The donor label of this sample is uncertain. CDR3: CASSLSRGTEAFF. For the CDR3, the DNA is TGCGCCAGCAGCTTGAGTAGGGGCACTGAAGCTTTCTTT.